The following is a TCR beta chain sequence with its context. Between the trimmed V and J ends, which lost 5 bases and 6 bases, there was a span of 8 bases. Germline-derived CDR1 and CDR2 are SGHTA and FQGNSA. This CDR3 has 12 amino acids. These data come from a study of shared clonotypes between healthy human individuals. TCRdb's copy holds only in-frame clones and misses some; the assay was immunoSEQ multiplex PCR. Of some 1,400,000 clones in the sample, about 96% were seen once. The genes are TRBV7-2 and TRBJ2-1; D is unresolved. Specimen: naive CD4+ T cells sorted from blood. Subset noted: CD45RA+ positively selected. This TCR derives from a man younger than 40 in good health. CDR3 nucleotide sequence: TGTGCCAGCAGCCCGGCCCCCAATGAGCAGTTCTTC. Translation gives CASSPAPNEQFF.